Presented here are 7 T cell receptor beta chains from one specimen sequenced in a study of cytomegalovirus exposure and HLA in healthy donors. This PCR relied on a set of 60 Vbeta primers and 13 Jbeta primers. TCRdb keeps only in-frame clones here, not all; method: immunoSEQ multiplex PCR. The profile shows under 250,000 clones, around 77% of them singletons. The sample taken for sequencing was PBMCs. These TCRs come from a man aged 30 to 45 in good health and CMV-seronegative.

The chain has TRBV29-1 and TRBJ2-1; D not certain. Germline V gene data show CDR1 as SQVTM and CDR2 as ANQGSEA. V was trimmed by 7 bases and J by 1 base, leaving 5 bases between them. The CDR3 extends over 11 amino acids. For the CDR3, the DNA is TGCAGCGGCAGATCCTACAATGAGCAGTTCTTC. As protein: CSGRSYNEQFF.

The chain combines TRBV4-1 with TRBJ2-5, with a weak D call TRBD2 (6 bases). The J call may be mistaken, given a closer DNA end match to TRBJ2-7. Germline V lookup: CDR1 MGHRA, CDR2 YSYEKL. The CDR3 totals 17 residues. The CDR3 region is CASSLPDLGGDDYEQYF. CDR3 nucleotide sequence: TGCGCCAGCAGCCTCCCCGATCTGGGCGGGGACGACTACGAGCAGTACTTC.

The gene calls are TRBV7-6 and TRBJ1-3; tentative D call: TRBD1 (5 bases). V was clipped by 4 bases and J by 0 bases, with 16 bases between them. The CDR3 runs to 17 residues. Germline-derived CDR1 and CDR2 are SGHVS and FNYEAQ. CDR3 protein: CASSSQRQGFSGNTIYF. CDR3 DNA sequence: TGTGCCAGCAGCTCACAGAGGCAGGGATTCTCTGGAAACACCATATATTTT. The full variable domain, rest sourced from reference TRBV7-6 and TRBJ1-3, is GAGVSQSPRYKVTKRGQDVALRCDPISGHVSLYWYRQALGQGPEFLTYFNYEAQQDKSGLPNDRFSAERPEGSISTLTIQRTEQRDSAMYRCASSSQRQGFSGNTIYFGEGSWLTVV.

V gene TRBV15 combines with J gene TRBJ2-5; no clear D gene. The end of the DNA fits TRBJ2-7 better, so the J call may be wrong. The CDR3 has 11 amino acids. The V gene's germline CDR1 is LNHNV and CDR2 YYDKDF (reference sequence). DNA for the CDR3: TGTGCCACCAGCCTCGGGTACGAGCAGTACTTC. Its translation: CATSLGYEQYF.

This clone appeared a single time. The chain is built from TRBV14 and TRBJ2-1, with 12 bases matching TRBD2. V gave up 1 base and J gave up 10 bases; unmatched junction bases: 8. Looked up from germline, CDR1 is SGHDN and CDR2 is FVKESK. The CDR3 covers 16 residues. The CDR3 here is CASSQGTSGTKREQFF. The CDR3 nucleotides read TGTGCCAGCAGCCAAGGGACTAGCGGGACCAAGCGGGAGCAGTTCTTC.

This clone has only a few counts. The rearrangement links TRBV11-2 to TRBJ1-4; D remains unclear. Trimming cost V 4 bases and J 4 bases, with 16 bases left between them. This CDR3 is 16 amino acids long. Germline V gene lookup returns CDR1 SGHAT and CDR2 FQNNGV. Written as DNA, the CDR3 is TGTGCCAGCAGCTCCTCGTTTGGCCCATATAATGAAAAACTGTTTTTT. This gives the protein CASSSSFGPYNEKLFF.

Written as DNA, the CDR3 is TGCGCCAGCAGTCAAGTCCCTTCCGAGGCTTTCTTT. This codes for CASSQVPSEAFF. The rearrangement joins TRBV5-1 to TRBJ1-1, with D hard to call. Looked up from germline, CDR1 is SGHRS and CDR2 is YFSETQ. CDR3 length: 12 amino acids. Deletions cut 5 bases from V and 11 bases from J, with 16 bases between.